The 5 T cell receptor beta chains listed next were all sequenced from one sample in a study of blood T cell repertoires in COVID-19. TCRdb's table, derived via immunoSEQ multiplex PCR, lists solely in-frame clones and lacks some. Of about 220,000 clones detected, approximately 84% appear once; the ten largest clones hold about 2.3%. The specimen was peripheral blood. The receptors originated from a woman aged 55 to 70 with acute or convalescent COVID-19.

This clone was counted a few times. The chain combines TRBV28 with TRBJ1-5; weak D call: TRBD1 (5 bases). The V end lost 6 bases, the J end lost 5 bases, and 14 bases lay between the germline ends. The CDR3 loop spans 14 amino acids. Germline values: CDR1 MDHEN, CDR2 SYDVKM. CDR3 nucleotide sequence: TGTGCCAGCAGAGCCCTTCGGGGGGATCAGCCCCAGCATTTT. This translates into CASRALRGDQPQHF. The variable domain in full, with the rest retrieved from reference TRBV28 and TRBJ1-5, is DVKVTQSSRYLVKRTGEKVFLECVQDMDHENMFWYRQDPGLGLRLIYFSYDVKMKEKGDIPEGYSVSREKKERFSLILESASTNQTSMYLCASRALRGDQPQHFGDGTRLSIL.

V usage is TRBV6-5 and J usage is TRBJ1-6; 7 nucleotides line up with TRBD1. With V trimmed by 5 bases and J by 5 bases, 6 bases remained unmatched. The CDR3 is 15 residues long. Germline V gene sequence: CDR1 MNHEY, CDR2 SVGAGI. The CDR3 loop is CASSQTGLNNSPLHF. The CDR3 DNA sequence: TGTGCCAGCAGTCAGACAGGGCTAAATAATTCACCCCTCCACTTT.

The J gene is TRBJ1-2, the V gene TRBV18; 8 bases are shared with TRBD1. V was pared by 6 bases and J by 3 bases, with 6 bases of the junction left unmatched. Germline V CDR1 and CDR2: KGHSH, LQKENI. CDR3 length: 14 amino acids. The CDR3 loop is CASSRTGGDYGYTF. The CDR3 DNA sequence: TGTGCCAGCTCTCGTACAGGGGGGGACTATGGCTACACCTTC.

The genes are TRBV7-2 and TRBJ1-2; 7 bases line up with TRBD1. Germline V lookup: CDR1 SGHTA, CDR2 FQGNSA. The V gene end was trimmed by 6 bases and the J gene end by 4 bases; junction bases not matched to a gene: 8. The CDR3 length is 14 residues. CDR3: CASRHDRARYGYTF. The CDR3 DNA reads TGTGCCAGCAGACATGACAGGGCACGCTATGGCTACACCTTC.

This clone is a singleton in its sample. J is TRBJ1-2 and V is TRBV5-1; no reliable D call. The V end was cut by 4 bases, the J end by 6 bases, with 19 bases between. The germline gives CDR1 SGHRS, CDR2 YFSETQ. This CDR3 comprises 15 residues. Here the CDR3 reads CASSPYPALVNGYTF. Here the CDR3 DNA reads TGCGCCAGCAGCCCTTATCCCGCATTAGTGAATGGCTACACCTTC.